Presented here are 31 T cell receptor beta chains from one specimen sequenced in a study of blood T cells in healthy people across ages. A second PCR of 7 to 11 cycles used a sample-barcoded 5' primer and a J-beta primer mix. TCRdb re-called the 5' RACE reads through MiXCR, storing one row per CDR3 protein. The repertoire includes 550,000 to 650,000 distinct CDR3 sequences, about 26% of them detected once, and approximately 3.6% sits in the top ten. This sample was shared with a second study, whose subject was T cells of mothers and their children.

The sequenced sample was blood. The receptors here all came from a boy aged 2 to 10 in good health.

The chain combines TRBV24-1 with TRBJ2-3; 11 bases are a match to TRBD2. The V gene's germline CDR1 is KGHDR and CDR2 SFDVKD. This CDR3 comprises 17 residues. With V trimmed by 4 bases and J by 3 bases, 8 bases remained unmatched. The DNA of the CDR3 is TGTGCCACCAGTGACCGGGGACTAGCGGATGGTACAGATACGCAGTATTTT. The encoded protein is CATSDRGLADGTDTQYF.

The chain has TRBV27 and TRBJ1-1; D ambiguous. The CDR3 is 16 amino acids. The germline V and J ends were trimmed by 0 bases and 2 bases, with 13 bases remaining between them. Germline V CDR1 and CDR2: MNHEY, SMNVEV (reference sequence). The CDR3 DNA reads TGTGCCAGCAGTTTATCGTCTCCGGGATATAACACTGAAGCTTTCTTT. Translating it yields CASSLSSPGYNTEAFF.

The chain carries TRBV20-1 and TRBJ1-2, with D perhaps matching TRBD1 (5 bases). The CDR3 covers 13 residues. The V gene lost 3 bases and the J gene lost 2 bases, with 10 bases spanning the gap. Looked up from germline, CDR1 is DFQATT and CDR2 is SNEGSKA (reference sequence). CDR3 DNA sequence: TGCAGTGCTAGGGAGACAGCAAACTATGGCTACACCTTC. Its protein product is CSARETANYGYTF.

This clonotype has more than one count but fewer than ten. The chain links TRBV12-3 or TRBV12-4 to TRBJ1-2, with D possibly being TRBD1 (6 bases). Deletions cut 3 bases from V and 8 bases from J, with 19 bases between. The length of the CDR3 is 15 residues. The chain's CDR3 is CASSFGTEQGYGYTF. The CDR3 coding sequence is TGTGCCAGCAGTTTCGGGACTGAGCAGGGGTACGGCTACACCTTC.

This chain links TRBV7-2 with TRBJ2-5; TRBD1 or TRBD2 may be the D gene (5 bases each). CDR3 length: 11 amino acids. V was shortened by 5 bases and J by 10 bases, with 11 bases between the two germline ends. CDR1 is SGHTA, CDR2 FQGNSA, per germline. The CDR3 nucleotides are TGTGCCAGCAGCCAGGGACGGATCCAGTACTTC. This gives the protein CASSQGRIQYF.

This clonotype was seen repeatedly, ten times or more. V gene TRBV14 combines with J gene TRBJ1-1; D is ambiguous. V was pared by 6 bases and J by 2 bases, with 10 bases between. Germline loops: CDR1 SGHDN, CDR2 FVKESK. This CDR3 contains 13 residues. In DNA, the CDR3 is TGTGCCAGCAGATTCGGCCGTAACACTGAAGCTTTCTTT. It codes for CASRFGRNTEAFF.

This rearrangement joins TRBV29-1 to TRBJ2-1, with 14 bases that match TRBD2. The CDR3 has 16 amino acids. Trimming at V came to 3 bases and at J to 7 bases, leaving 8 bases not matched to a gene. Germline V gives CDR1 SQVTM, CDR2 ANQGSEA. This CDR3 reads CSVEGLAGVPRNEQFF. The CDR3 DNA follows: TGCAGCGTTGAGGGACTAGCGGGAGTTCCCAGGAATGAGCAGTTCTTC.

This chain links TRBV7-2 with TRBJ2-3, with D possibly being TRBD2 (7 bases). The CDR3 loop spans 16 amino acids. The V gene lost 5 bases and the J gene lost 2 bases, with 17 bases spanning the gap. The germline V gene encodes CDR1 SGHTA and CDR2 FQGNSA. As DNA, the CDR3 is TGTGCCAGCAGCCCCAAGGGAGCGGGACACACAGATACGCAGTATTTT. Protein: CASSPKGAGHTDTQYF.

The chain joins TRBV5-1 to TRBJ2-1; 7 bases line up with TRBD1. Matching the DNA end better, TRBJ2-7 makes the J call doubtful. This CDR3 comprises 15 residues. The V gene's germline CDR1 is SGHRS and CDR2 YFSETQ. CDR3 in amino acids: CASSLGGTASYEQYF. The DNA of the CDR3 is TGCGCCAGCAGCTTGGGAGGGACAGCGAGCTACGAGCAGTACTTC.

The chain couples TRBV12-3 or TRBV12-4 to TRBJ2-5, with 7 bases lining up with TRBD2. Matching the DNA end better, TRBJ2-1 makes the J call doubtful. The CDR3 consists of 14 residues. The CDR3 DNA reads as TGTGCCAGCACCTGGACTAGACGACGAGTTGAGCAGTTCTTC. Translating it yields CASTWTRRRVEQFF.

This clonotype appeared a few times. The V gene is TRBV3-1, the J gene TRBJ2-3; D not certain. Germline loops: CDR1 LGHDT, CDR2 YNNKEL (reference sequence). V dropped 3 bases and J dropped 0 bases, with 13 bases sitting between them. The CDR3 sequence is 16 residues long. The CDR3 DNA sequence: TGTGCCAGCAGCCATGGGGATACGCCGAGCACAGATACGCAGTATTTT. It translates to CASSHGDTPSTDTQYF.

The gene calls are TRBV5-1 and TRBJ2-3; the D is unclear. The germline CDR1 and CDR2 sequences are SGHRS and YFSETQ. This CDR3 has 16 residues. V dropped 4 bases and J dropped 1 base, with 16 bases sitting between them. CDR3 nucleotides: TGCGCCAGCAGCCCCGAGTTGGGCCGTCGCACAGATACGCAGTATTTT. Residues: CASSPELGRRTDTQYF. Supplemented by reference TRBV5-1 and TRBJ2-3, the full variable domain reads KAGVTQTPRYLIKTRGQQVTLSCSPISGHRSVSWYQQTPGQGLQFLFEYFSETQRNKGNFPGRFSGRQFSNSRSEMNVSTLELGDSALYLCASSPELGRRTDTQYFGPGTRLTVL.

On this clonotype: A much larger clone differs by one base, so this may be a read error. This chain connects TRBV6-2 or TRBV6-3 to TRBJ2-7; 8 positions match TRBD2. The length of the CDR3 is 13 residues. Losses at the gene ends were 6 bases for V and 3 bases for J; bases not matched to a gene: 4. Germline CDR1 is MNHEY and CDR2 is SVGEGT. The CDR3 sequence is CASRPGLGYEQYF. For the CDR3, the DNA is TGTGCCAGCAGACCGGGACTAGGCTACGAGCAGTACTTC.

The chain links TRBV20-1 to TRBJ1-5; D remains ambiguous. V was shortened by 4 bases and J by 3 bases, with 10 bases between the two germline ends. Germline assignment: CDR1 DFQATT and CDR2 SNEGSKA (reference sequence). The CDR3 runs to 13 residues. CDR3 DNA: TGCAGTGCTATTGTCCTAAACAATCAGCCCCAGCATTTT. This encodes CSAIVLNNQPQHF.

This clonotype showed up many times. A junction end diverges from the germline sequence, so it may reflect a read error. The genes are TRBV15 and TRBJ1-4; TRBD1 agrees at 10 bases. Germline CDR1 and CDR2: LNHNV and YYDKDF (reference sequence). This CDR3 spans 12 amino acids. CDR3 DNA: TGTGCCACCAGCAGAGTAGGGGGACAGGGGCTTTTT. Protein product: CATSRVGGQGLF. Full variable domain (outside the CDR3, taken from reference TRBV15 and TRBJ1-4): DAMVIQNPRYQVTQFGKPVTLSCSQTLNHNVMYWYQQKSSQAPKLLFHYYDKDFNNEADTPDNFQSRRPNTSFCFLDIRSPGLGDTAMYLCATSRVGGQGLFGSGTQLSVL.

This sequence joins TRBV6-6 and TRBJ2-3; TRBD2 might be the D (5 bases). Trimming took off 9 bases at V and 2 bases at J, with 15 bases between the two ends. This CDR3 is 14 amino acids long. The germline gives CDR1 MNHNY, CDR2 SVGAGI (reference sequence). The CDR3 reads CASRVAYSTDTQYF. For the CDR3, the DNA is TGTGCCAGTAGGGTAGCGTATTCCACAGATACGCAGTATTTT.

This clonotype occurred many times. The rearrangement joins TRBV20-1 to TRBJ2-1; TRBD2 matches at 7 bases. There are 15 residues in the CDR3. Trimming took 6 bases from V and 0 from J; bases not matched to a gene: 8. Germline values: CDR1 DFQATT, CDR2 SNEGSKA (reference sequence). CDR3 sequence: CSAPRRGSSYNEQFF. The CDR3 bases are TGCAGTGCCCCAAGACGCGGGAGCTCCTACAATGAGCAGTTCTTC.

J is TRBJ1-2 and V is TRBV7-8; 8 bases agree with TRBD1. The CDR3 spans 13 residues. V gave up 5 bases and J gave up 6 bases; unmatched junction bases: 5. Per germline, CDR1 SGHVS and CDR2 FQNEAQ. The CDR3 DNA follows: TGTGCCAGCAGCCATCGGACAGGGCATGGCTACACCTTC. Translating gives CASSHRTGHGYTF.

The rearrangement uses TRBV4-3 and TRBJ2-3, with a weak D call TRBD2 (7 bases). This CDR3 has 15 residues. The V gene lost 4 bases and the J gene lost 2 bases, with 13 bases spanning the gap. Germline CDR1 and CDR2: LGHNA and YSLEER. CDR3 coding DNA: TGCGCCAGCAGCCTGGGGGCGGGGGACACAGATACGCAGTATTTT. It translates to CASSLGAGDTDTQYF.

CDR3 in amino acids: CASRTRLSGHSIYEQYF. As DNA, the CDR3 is TGTGCCAGCAGAACCCGGCTTTCGGGCCATAGCATATACGAGCAGTACTTC. The rearrangement joins TRBV27 to TRBJ2-5; D is unclear. The J call may be in error: the DNA end matches TRBJ2-7 better. The CDR3 covers 17 residues. Germline values: CDR1 MNHEY, CDR2 SMNVEV (reference sequence).

The chain uses TRBV20-1 and TRBJ2-7; 7 nucleotides line up with TRBD1. The CDR3 has 13 amino acids. Germline V gene sequence: CDR1 DFQATT, CDR2 SNEGSKA (reference sequence). Trimming at V came to 4 bases and at J to 6 bases, leaving 9 bases not matched to a gene. The CDR3 protein is CSATDQGDGEQYF. The CDR3 region has the DNA TGCAGTGCTACCGACCAGGGGGACGGCGAGCAGTACTTC.

This sequence joins TRBV7-9 and TRBJ2-7, with no clear D. Germline CDR1 SEHNR, CDR2 FQNEAQ (reference sequence). Between the trimmed V and J ends, which lost 5 bases and 4 bases, there was a span of 12 bases. The CDR3 loop spans 13 amino acids. CDR3 protein: CASSKGTTYEQYF. DNA of the CDR3: TGTGCCAGCAGCAAAGGAACCACTTACGAGCAGTACTTC.

The V gene is TRBV21-1, the J gene TRBJ1-4; TRBD1, the table's D call, lacks a check against the DNA. TRBV21-1 is a pseudogene locus. CDR3 length: 16 residues. The DNA for the CDR3 is TGTGCCAGCAGCACCATTCCAGGGCCAACTAATGAAAAACTGTTTTTT. Translating it yields CASSTIPGPTNEKLFF.

The V call is TRBV4-3, the J call TRBJ2-3; TRBD1 is a possible D gene (5 bases). Germline CDR1 LGHNA, CDR2 YSLEER. V lost 1 base to trimming and J lost 11 bases, with 16 bases between them. CDR3 size: 14 residues. DNA for the CDR3: TGCGCCAGCAGCCAAGGGCTAGGGGAAATGGAGCAGTATTTT. This gives the protein CASSQGLGEMEQYF.

This clonotype was counted between two and nine times. This chain links TRBV12-3 or TRBV12-4 with TRBJ2-2, with 9 bases identical to TRBD1. After removal of 3 bases from V and 5 bases from J, the junction contained 4 bases not matched to a gene. The CDR3 is made up of 15 amino acids. CDR3 protein: CASSLMTGGTGELFF. CDR3 bases: TGTGCCAGCAGTTTGATGACAGGGGGTACCGGGGAGCTGTTTTTT.

In its sample, this clonotype was seen a few times. The gene calls are TRBV6-2 or TRBV6-3 and TRBJ1-1; the D is unclear. The CDR3 consists of 14 residues. Germline V gene sequence: CDR1 MNHEY, CDR2 SVGEGT. Trimming left V 7 bases short and J 5 bases short, with 17 bases between. The CDR3 DNA reads as TGTGCCAGCACCCCGTCGAGGGAATCAACTGAAGCTTTCTTT. Protein: CASTPSRESTEAFF.

This chain links TRBV30 with TRBJ2-1; D remains unclear. Trimming left V 1 base short and J 9 bases short, with 13 bases between. CDR1 and CDR2 (germline): GTSNPN, SVGIG (reference sequence). CDR3 length: 13 residues. This chain's CDR3 is CAWSAAWMGEQFF. CDR3 DNA: TGTGCCTGGAGTGCCGCTTGGATGGGTGAGCAGTTCTTC.

A word on this clonotype: One junction end does not reproduce the germline sequence, and a read error may be involved. The rearrangement uses TRBV5-1 and TRBJ2-5; 11 bases are a match to TRBD1. The J call is uncertain, as TRBJ2-1 better fits the DNA end. Germline V gene data show CDR1 as SGHRS and CDR2 as YFSETQ. The CDR3 is made up of 15 amino acids. The CDR3 DNA sequence: TGCGCCAGCAGTTTGGACAGGGGGCCCGGCAATGAGCAGTTCTTC. Protein sequence: CASSLDRGPGNEQFF.

This clonotype appeared a few times. The chain is built from TRBV7-9 and TRBJ2-5; D unresolved. This CDR3 is 10 amino acids long. V dropped 10 bases and J dropped 7 bases, with 10 bases sitting between them. Looked up from germline, CDR1 is SEHNR and CDR2 is FQNEAQ (reference sequence). The CDR3 coding sequence is TGTGCCATACTTCGTGGGACCCAGTACTTC. Its translation: CAILRGTQYF. Based on the CDR3 plus reference TRBV7-9 and TRBJ2-5, the full variable domain is DTGVSQNPRHKITKRGQNVTFRCDPISEHNRLYWYRQTLGQGPEFLTYFQNEAQLEKSRLLSDRFSAERPKGSFSTLEIQRTEQGDSAMYLCAILRGTQYFGPGTRLLVL.

V and J are TRBV6-5 and TRBJ2-1, with D perhaps matching TRBD2 (6 bases). The CDR3 contains 13 residues. The V end was cut by 4 bases, the J end by 16 bases, with 20 bases between. Germline CDR1 is MNHEY and CDR2 is SVGAGI. CDR3 in DNA: TGTGCCAGCAGTTCCGGGACTTCCCGTTCCGAATTCTTC. Translating it yields CASSSGTSRSEFF.

The V gene is TRBV9, the J gene TRBJ2-5, with 7 nucleotides matching TRBD1. The CDR3 consists of 16 residues. Germline CDR1 is SGDLS and CDR2 is YYNGEE. Germline trimming cut 1 base from V and 2 bases from J; bases unmatched to any gene: 8. This CDR3 reads CASSVRTGDFQETQYF. CDR3 nucleotides: TGTGCCAGCAGCGTACGGACAGGAGACTTTCAAGAGACCCAGTACTTC.